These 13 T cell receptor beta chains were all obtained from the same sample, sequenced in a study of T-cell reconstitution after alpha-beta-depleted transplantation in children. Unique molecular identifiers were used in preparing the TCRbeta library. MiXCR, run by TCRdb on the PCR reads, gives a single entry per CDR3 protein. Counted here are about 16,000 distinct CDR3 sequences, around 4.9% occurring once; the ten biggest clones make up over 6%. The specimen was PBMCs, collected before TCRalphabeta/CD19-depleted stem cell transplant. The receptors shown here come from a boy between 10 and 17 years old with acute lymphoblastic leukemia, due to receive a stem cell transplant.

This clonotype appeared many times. DNA for the CDR3: TGTGCCAGCAGCTTAGTGGGGATTAACTATGGCTACACCTTC. It is translated as CASSLVGINYGYTF. The chain joins TRBV5-6 to TRBJ1-2; D unresolved. This CDR3 is 14 amino acids long. V lost 2 bases, J lost 1 base, and 9 bases lay in between. The V gene's germline CDR1 is SGHDT and CDR2 YYEEEE.

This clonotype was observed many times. Written as DNA, the CDR3 is TGTGCCAGCTCACCCGCCTTCCACGGCCCTAATAATTCACCCCTCCACTTT. Translated, it gives CASSPAFHGPNNSPLHF. The chain links TRBV18 to TRBJ1-6; no definite D call. Germline V gene data show CDR1 as KGHSH and CDR2 as LQKENI. V was shortened by 3 bases and J by 5 bases, with 17 bases between the two germline ends. This CDR3 is 17 amino acids long.

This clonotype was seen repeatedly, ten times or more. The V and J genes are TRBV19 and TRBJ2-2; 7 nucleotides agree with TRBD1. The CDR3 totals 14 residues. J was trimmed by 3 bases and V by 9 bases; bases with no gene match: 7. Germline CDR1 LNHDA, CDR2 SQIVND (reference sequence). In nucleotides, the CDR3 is TGTGCCAGCACGGGACAGCATGACACCGGGGAGCTGTTTTTT. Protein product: CASTGQHDTGELFF.

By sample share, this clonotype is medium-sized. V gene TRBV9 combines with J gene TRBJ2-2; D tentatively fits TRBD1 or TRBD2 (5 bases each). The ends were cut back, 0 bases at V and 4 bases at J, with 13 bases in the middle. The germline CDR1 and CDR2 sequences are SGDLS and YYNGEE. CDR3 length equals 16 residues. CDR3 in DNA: TGTGCCAGCAGCGTAGTCCCGGGGCCGGGCACCGGGGAGCTGTTTTTT. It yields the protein CASSVVPGPGTGELFF.

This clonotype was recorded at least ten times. The CDR3 nucleotides read TGTGCCAGCAAAGATCGGGCCTATAATGAAAAACTGTTTTTT. Translating gives CASKDRAYNEKLFF. The rearrangement links TRBV6-5 to TRBJ1-4; no clear D. Germline V gene sequence: CDR1 MNHEY, CDR2 SVGAGI. V shed 7 bases and J shed 4 bases, with 13 bases lying between them. The CDR3 has 14 residues.

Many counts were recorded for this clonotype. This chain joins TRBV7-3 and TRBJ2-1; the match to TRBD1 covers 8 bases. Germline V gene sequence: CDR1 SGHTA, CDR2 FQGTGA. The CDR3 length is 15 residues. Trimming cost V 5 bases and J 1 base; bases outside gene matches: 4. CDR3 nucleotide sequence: TGTGCCAGCAGCGGCGGACAGGGATCCTACAATGAGCAGTTCTTC. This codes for CASSGGQGSYNEQFF.

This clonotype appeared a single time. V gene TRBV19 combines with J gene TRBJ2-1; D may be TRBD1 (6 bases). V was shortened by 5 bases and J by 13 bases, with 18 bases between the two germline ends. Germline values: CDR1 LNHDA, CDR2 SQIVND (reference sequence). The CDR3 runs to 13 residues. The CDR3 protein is CASSYRSSGEQFF. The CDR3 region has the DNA TGTGCCAGTAGTTACCGCTCTTCAGGGGAACAGTTCTTC.

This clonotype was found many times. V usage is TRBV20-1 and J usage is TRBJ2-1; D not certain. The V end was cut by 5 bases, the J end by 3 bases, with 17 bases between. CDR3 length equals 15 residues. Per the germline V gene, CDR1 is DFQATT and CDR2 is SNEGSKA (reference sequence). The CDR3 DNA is TGCAGTGCTCCCCCTCGATGGGGTAGCTACAATGAGCAGTTCTTC. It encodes CSAPPRWGSYNEQFF.

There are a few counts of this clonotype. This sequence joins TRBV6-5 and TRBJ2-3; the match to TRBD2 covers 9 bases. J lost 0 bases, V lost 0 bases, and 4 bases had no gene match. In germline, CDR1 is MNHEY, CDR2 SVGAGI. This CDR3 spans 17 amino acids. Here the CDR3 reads CASSYSIAGDSTDTQYF. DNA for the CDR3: TGTGCCAGCAGTTACTCCATAGCGGGAGACAGCACAGATACGCAGTATTTT.

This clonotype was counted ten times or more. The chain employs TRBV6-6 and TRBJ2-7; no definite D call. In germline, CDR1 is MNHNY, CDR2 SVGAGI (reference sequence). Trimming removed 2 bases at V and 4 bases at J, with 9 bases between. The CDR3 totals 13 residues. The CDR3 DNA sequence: TGTGCCAGCAGTTACGGGGATACATACGAGCAGTACTTC. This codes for CASSYGDTYEQYF.

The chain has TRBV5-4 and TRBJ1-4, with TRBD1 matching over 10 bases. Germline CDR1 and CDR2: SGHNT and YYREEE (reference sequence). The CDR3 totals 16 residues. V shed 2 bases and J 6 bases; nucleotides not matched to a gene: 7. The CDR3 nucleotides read TGTGCCAGCAGCTTACCTACCGGGACAGGGGATGAAAAACTGTTTTTT. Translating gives CASSLPTGTGDEKLFF.

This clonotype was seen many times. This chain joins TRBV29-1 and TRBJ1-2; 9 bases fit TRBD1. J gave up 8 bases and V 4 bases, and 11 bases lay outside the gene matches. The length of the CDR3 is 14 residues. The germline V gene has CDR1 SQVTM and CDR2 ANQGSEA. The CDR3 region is CSVGVRTGAGGYTF. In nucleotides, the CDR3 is TGCAGCGTTGGAGTGCGGACAGGGGCGGGAGGCTACACCTTC.

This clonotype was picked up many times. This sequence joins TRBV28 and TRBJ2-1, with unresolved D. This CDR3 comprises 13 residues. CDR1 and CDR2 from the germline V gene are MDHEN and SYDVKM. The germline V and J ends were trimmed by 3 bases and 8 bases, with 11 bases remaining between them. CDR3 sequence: CASSFTEVHEQFF. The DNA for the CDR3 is TGTGCCAGCAGTTTTACAGAGGTACATGAGCAGTTCTTC.